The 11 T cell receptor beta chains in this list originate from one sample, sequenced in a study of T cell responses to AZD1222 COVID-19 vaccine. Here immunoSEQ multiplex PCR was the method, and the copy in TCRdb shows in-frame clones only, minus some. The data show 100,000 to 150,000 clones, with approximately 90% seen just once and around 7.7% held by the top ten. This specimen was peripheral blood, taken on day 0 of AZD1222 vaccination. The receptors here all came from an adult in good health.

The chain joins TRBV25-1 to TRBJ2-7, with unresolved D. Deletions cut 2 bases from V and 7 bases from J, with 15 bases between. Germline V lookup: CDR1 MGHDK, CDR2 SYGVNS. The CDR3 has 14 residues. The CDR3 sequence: CASSEGSRAGEQYF. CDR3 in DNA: TGTGCCAGCAGTGAAGGTAGTCGGGCCGGTGAGCAGTACTTC.

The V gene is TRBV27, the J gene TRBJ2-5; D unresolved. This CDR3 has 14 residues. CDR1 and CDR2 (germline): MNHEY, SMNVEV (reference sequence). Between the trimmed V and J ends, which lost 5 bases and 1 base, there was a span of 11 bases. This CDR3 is CASSAHETQETQYF. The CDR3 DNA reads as TGTGCCAGCAGTGCCCACGAGACCCAAGAGACCCAGTACTTC.

The CDR3 nucleotides read TGTGCCAGCACAAGAGGGGGGTCTGGAAACACCATATATTTT. Its translation: CASTRGGSGNTIYF. V gene TRBV25-1 combines with J gene TRBJ1-3; D may be TRBD1 (6 bases). CDR1 MGHDK and CDR2 SYGVNS come from the germline V gene. This CDR3 spans 14 amino acids. Trimming left V 7 bases short and J 1 base short, with 11 bases between.

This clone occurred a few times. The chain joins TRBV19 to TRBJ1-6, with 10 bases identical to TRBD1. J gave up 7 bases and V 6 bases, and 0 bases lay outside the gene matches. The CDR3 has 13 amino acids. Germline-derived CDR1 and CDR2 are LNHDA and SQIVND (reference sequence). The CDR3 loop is CASRTGGNSPLHF. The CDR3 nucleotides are TGTGCCAGTAGGACAGGGGGCAATTCACCCCTCCACTTT.

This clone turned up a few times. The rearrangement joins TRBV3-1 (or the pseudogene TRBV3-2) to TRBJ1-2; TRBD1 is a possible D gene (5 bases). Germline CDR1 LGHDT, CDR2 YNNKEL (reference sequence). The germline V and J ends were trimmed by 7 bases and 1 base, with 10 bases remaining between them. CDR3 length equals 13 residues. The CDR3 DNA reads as TGTGCCAGCACCACCAGGGATAACTATGGCTACACCTTC. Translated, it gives CASTTRDNYGYTF.

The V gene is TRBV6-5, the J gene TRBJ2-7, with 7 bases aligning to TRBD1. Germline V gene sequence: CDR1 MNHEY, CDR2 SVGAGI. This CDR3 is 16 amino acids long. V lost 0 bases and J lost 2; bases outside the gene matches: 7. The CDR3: CASSYSRAGTAYEQYF. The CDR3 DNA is TGTGCCAGCAGTTACTCGAGAGCTGGGACAGCCTACGAGCAGTACTTC.

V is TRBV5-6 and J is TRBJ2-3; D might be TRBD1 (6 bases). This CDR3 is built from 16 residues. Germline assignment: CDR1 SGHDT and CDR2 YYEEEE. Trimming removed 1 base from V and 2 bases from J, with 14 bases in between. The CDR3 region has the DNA TGTGCCAGCAGCTTGTCACAGGGTATTTCCACAGATACGCAGTATTTT. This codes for CASSLSQGISTDTQYF. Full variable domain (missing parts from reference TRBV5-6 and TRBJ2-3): DAGVTQSPTHLIKTRGQQVTLRCSPKSGHDTVSWYQQALGQGPQFIFQYYEEEERQRGNFPDRFSGHQFPNYSSELNVNALLLGDSALYLCASSLSQGISTDTQYFGPGTRLTVL.

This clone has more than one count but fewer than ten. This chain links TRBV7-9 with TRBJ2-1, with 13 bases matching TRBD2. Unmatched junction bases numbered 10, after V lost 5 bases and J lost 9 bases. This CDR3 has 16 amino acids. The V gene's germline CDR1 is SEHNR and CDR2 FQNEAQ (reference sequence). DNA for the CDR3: TGTGCCAGCAGCCCTGAACCGGGACTAGCGGGATTTGAGCAGTTCTTC. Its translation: CASSPEPGLAGFEQFF.

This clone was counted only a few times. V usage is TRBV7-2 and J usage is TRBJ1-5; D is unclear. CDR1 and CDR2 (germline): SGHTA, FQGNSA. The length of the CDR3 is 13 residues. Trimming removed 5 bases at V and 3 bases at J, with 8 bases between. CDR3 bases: TGTGCCAGCAGCGAGTGGATCAATCAGCCCCAGCATTTT. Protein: CASSEWINQPQHF.

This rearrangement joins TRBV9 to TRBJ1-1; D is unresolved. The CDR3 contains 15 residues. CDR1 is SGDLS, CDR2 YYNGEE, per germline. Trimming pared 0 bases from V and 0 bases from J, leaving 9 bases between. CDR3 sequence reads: CASSVASTMNTEAFF. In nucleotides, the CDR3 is TGTGCCAGCAGCGTAGCCAGCACCATGAACACTGAAGCTTTCTTT.

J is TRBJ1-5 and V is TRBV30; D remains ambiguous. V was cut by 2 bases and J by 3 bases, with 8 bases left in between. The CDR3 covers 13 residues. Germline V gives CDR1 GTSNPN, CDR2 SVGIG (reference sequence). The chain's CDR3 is CAWSLQTNQPQHF. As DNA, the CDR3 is TGTGCCTGGAGTCTGCAGACCAATCAGCCCCAGCATTTT.